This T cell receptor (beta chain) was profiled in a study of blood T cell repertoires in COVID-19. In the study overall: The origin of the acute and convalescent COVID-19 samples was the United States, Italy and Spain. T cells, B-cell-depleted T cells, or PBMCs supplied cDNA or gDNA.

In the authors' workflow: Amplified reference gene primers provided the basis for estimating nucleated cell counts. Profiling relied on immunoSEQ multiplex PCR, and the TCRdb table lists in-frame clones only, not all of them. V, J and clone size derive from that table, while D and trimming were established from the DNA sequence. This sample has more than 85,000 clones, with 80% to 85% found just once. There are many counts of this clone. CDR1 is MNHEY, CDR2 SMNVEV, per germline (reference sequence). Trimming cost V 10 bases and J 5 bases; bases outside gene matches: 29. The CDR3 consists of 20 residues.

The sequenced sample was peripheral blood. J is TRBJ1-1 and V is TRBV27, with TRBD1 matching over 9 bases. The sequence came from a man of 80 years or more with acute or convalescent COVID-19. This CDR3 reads CATFLTGTGLQNLRRTEAFF. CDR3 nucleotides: TGTGCCACCTTCTTAACCGGGACAGGGCTCCAAAACCTAAGGAGAACTGAAGCTTTCTTT.